These 29 T cell receptor beta chains share one sample of origin, sequenced in a study of T cell repertoires in cytomegalovirus infection. TCRdb recomputed calls from the reads with MiXCR, one row per CDR3 protein. The data show about 76,000 distinct CDR3 sequences, with roughly 3.6% seen just once and around 4.9% held by the top ten. Sequenced material: PBMCs. The receptors shown here come from a human donor in good health (CMV status not recorded). Some clones in this sample may be carry-over from other donors' samples.

This clonotype was seen only a few times. The chain carries TRBV19 and TRBJ2-5, with D maybe TRBD1 (6 bases). The CDR3 is 12 residues long. V lost 7 bases and J 3 bases, leaving 9 bases between the germline ends. CDR1 and CDR2 from the germline V gene are LNHDA and SQIVND (reference sequence). The CDR3 spells CASMDSKETQYF. CDR3 bases: TGTGCCAGTATGGACAGTAAAGAGACCCAGTACTTC.

This clonotype came up many times. V and J are TRBV19 and TRBJ1-1; no definite D call. V lost 5 bases, J lost 1 base, and 14 bases lay in between. The CDR3 sequence is 15 residues long. Per germline, CDR1 LNHDA and CDR2 SQIVND (reference sequence). CDR3 sequence reads: CASSPRLSPNTEAFF. In nucleotides, the CDR3 is TGTGCCAGTAGTCCTAGACTGAGCCCGAACACTGAAGCTTTCTTT.

This clonotype occurred many times. The chain joins TRBV4-3 to TRBJ1-1; D not certain. Deletions cut 1 base from V and 7 bases from J, with 10 bases between. CDR3 length: 13 amino acids. The germline V gene encodes CDR1 LGHNA and CDR2 YSLEER. In DNA form, the CDR3 reads TGCGCCAGCAGCCAAGCCATCCGGGGTGAAGCTTTCTTT. It codes for CASSQAIRGEAFF.

This clonotype was seen at least ten times. The rearrangement links TRBV7-6 to TRBJ2-7; D uncertain. The CDR3 loop spans 13 amino acids. Germline V CDR1 and CDR2: SGHVS, FNYEAQ. V lost 1 base, J lost 7 bases, and 11 bases lay in between. In DNA, the CDR3 is TGTGCCAGCAGCTTAGTCGCTCTTGGGGAGCAGTACTTC. Protein: CASSLVALGEQYF.

This clonotype has a count of ten or more. The gene calls are TRBV20-1 and TRBJ2-7; D perhaps matches TRBD1 (6 bases). V was shortened by 3 bases and J by 0 bases, with 12 bases between the two germline ends. Germline assignment: CDR1 DFQATT and CDR2 SNEGSKA (reference sequence). The CDR3 consists of 14 residues. Here the CDR3 DNA reads TGCAGTGCTAGGTGGACAGAAAGCTCCTACGAGCAGTACTTC. Its protein is CSARWTESSYEQYF.

This clonotype has at least ten counts. V usage is TRBV5-6 and J usage is TRBJ2-7, with D perhaps matching TRBD2 (6 bases). This CDR3 has 17 amino acids. V was cut by 4 bases and J by 0 bases, with 20 bases left in between. Germline-derived CDR1 and CDR2 are SGHDT and YYEEEE. In nucleotides, the CDR3 is TGTGCCAGCAGCCCTCGCGAGGGACTCGGGAGCTCCTACGAGCAGTACTTC. This codes for CASSPREGLGSSYEQYF.

This clonotype was recorded many times. V usage is TRBV7-9 and J usage is TRBJ2-7; the match to TRBD1 covers 7 bases. This CDR3 contains 14 residues. With 4 bases clipped from V and 3 bases from J, the junction kept 6 bases outside the gene matches. Germline CDR1 SEHNR, CDR2 FQNEAQ (reference sequence). For the CDR3, the DNA is TGTGCCAGCAGCTCCTGGACAGGCGACTACGAGCAGTACTTC. It encodes CASSSWTGDYEQYF.

This clonotype has at least ten counts. The chain carries TRBV7-8 and TRBJ2-1; no firm D call. Trimming shortened V by 1 base and J by 4 bases, and 8 bases separated the two germline ends. Germline V gene lookup returns CDR1 SGHVS and CDR2 FQNEAQ. This CDR3 region has 14 residues. This chain's CDR3 is CASSLGLDYNEQFF. The CDR3 bases are TGTGCCAGCAGCTTAGGGCTAGATTACAATGAGCAGTTCTTC.

This clonotype was counted ten times or more. The J gene is TRBJ2-3, the V gene TRBV7-2; D is ambiguous. This CDR3 is built from 12 residues. CDR1 is SGHTA, CDR2 FQGNSA, per germline. Trimming pared 5 bases from V and 4 bases from J, leaving 7 bases between. CDR3 amino acids: CASSPSPDTQYF. The CDR3 DNA reads TGTGCCAGCAGCCCTTCACCAGATACGCAGTATTTT.

This clonotype is judged medium-sized. The rearrangement joins TRBV7-2 to TRBJ2-3; D is perhaps TRBD2 (6 bases). V was shortened by 4 bases and J by 1 base, with 12 bases between the two germline ends. The CDR3 is 15 amino acids. Germline V gene data show CDR1 as SGHTA and CDR2 as FQGNSA. CDR3 bases: TGTGCCAGCAGCTACGGGACTTCTCGCACAGATACGCAGTATTTT. It encodes CASSYGTSRTDTQYF.

This clonotype was seen at least ten times. The chain couples TRBV7-2 to TRBJ2-2; D gene uncertain. CDR1 and CDR2 (germline): SGHTA, FQGNSA. V lost 3 bases to trimming and J lost 3 bases, with 5 bases between them. The length of the CDR3 is 13 residues. The chain's CDR3 is CASSFSYTGELFF. The CDR3 nucleotides read TGTGCCAGCAGCTTTAGTTACACCGGGGAGCTGTTTTTT.

This clonotype appeared a single time. The rearrangement joins TRBV20-1 to TRBJ2-4; TRBD1 is a possible D gene (6 bases). This CDR3 has 15 amino acids. Germline V gene lookup returns CDR1 DFQATT and CDR2 SNEGSKA (reference sequence). Trimming stripped 1 base from V and 4 bases from J, with 14 bases between. This CDR3 reads CSARVGARLKNIQYF. The CDR3 nucleotides are TGCAGTGCTAGAGTGGGGGCAAGGCTGAAAAACATTCAGTACTTC.

This clonotype came up many times. The chain is built from TRBV7-3 and TRBJ2-2, with 11 bases matching TRBD2. Per germline, CDR1 SGHTA and CDR2 FQGTGA. The CDR3 is 15 residues long. Trimming at V came to 6 bases and at J to 6 bases, leaving 6 bases not matched to a gene. CDR3 loop: CASSWTSGLAGELFF. In nucleotides, the CDR3 is TGTGCCAGCAGTTGGACTAGCGGGTTGGCCGGGGAGCTGTTTTTT.

In this sample, this clonotype turned up many times. The chain links TRBV7-6 to TRBJ2-7, with D possibly matching TRBD1 (6 bases). Germline lookup yields CDR1 SGHVS and CDR2 FNYEAQ. The CDR3 is 14 residues long. With 3 bases removed from V and 5 bases from J, the gap between germline ends came to 14 bases. CDR3 residues: CASSLTGTSDEQYF. The CDR3 bases are TGTGCCAGCAGCTTGACCGGGACATCTGACGAGCAGTACTTC.

This clonotype has at least ten counts. The genes are TRBV6-1 and TRBJ2-2; 8 bases are shared with TRBD1. Trimming cost V 6 bases and J 3 bases; bases outside gene matches: 3. Per the germline V gene, CDR1 is MNHNS and CDR2 is SASEGT. The CDR3 spans 14 residues. The DNA for the CDR3 is TGTGCCAGCAGGCTGACAGGGGACACCGGGGAGCTGTTTTTT. The encoded protein is CASRLTGDTGELFF.

At least ten counts were recorded for this clonotype. The CDR3 reads CASSSRTANYGYTF. CDR3 coding DNA: TGTGCCAGCAGCTCGAGGACAGCTAACTATGGCTACACCTTC. The gene calls are TRBV7-2 and TRBJ1-2; D possibly corresponds to TRBD1 (6 bases). V shed 4 bases and J shed 0 bases, with 9 bases lying between them. CDR3 length equals 14 residues. Per germline, CDR1 SGHTA and CDR2 FQGNSA.

This clonotype was seen ten or more times. This chain links TRBV12-3 or TRBV12-4 with TRBJ2-1, with 9 bases that match TRBD2. V gave up 5 bases and J gave up 0 bases; unmatched junction bases: 11. This CDR3 region has 18 residues. The CDR3: CASSVSGGPFSSYNEQFF. Here the CDR3 DNA reads TGTGCCAGCAGTGTAAGCGGGGGGCCTTTCAGCTCCTACAATGAGCAGTTCTTC.

This clonotype was found many times. This sequence joins TRBV6-1 and TRBJ2-4; D is possibly TRBD1 or TRBD2 (5 bases each). The germline V gene encodes CDR1 MNHNS and CDR2 SASEGT. Trimming took off 5 bases at V and 2 bases at J, with 16 bases between the two ends. The CDR3 is made up of 16 amino acids. This CDR3 reads CASSPGPRYPKNIQYF. The CDR3 bases are TGTGCCAGCAGTCCGGGACCCCGCTACCCCAAAAACATTCAGTACTTC.

Turning to this clonotype: Being one base from a much bigger clone, this may be a read error. V and J are TRBV12-3 or TRBV12-4 and TRBJ2-1; 12 bases map to TRBD2. V trimming: 8 bases; J trimming: 7 bases; junction bases outside the gene matches: 9. This CDR3 has 15 amino acids. The CDR3 nucleotides are TGTGCCAGCGCCCGGACTAGCGGGGACTTTAATGAGCAGTTCTTC. Its translation is CASARTSGDFNEQFF.

This clonotype came up many times. The rearrangement joins TRBV30 to TRBJ1-3; tentatively, D is TRBD1 (6 bases). This CDR3 is built from 12 residues. Germline V CDR1 and CDR2: GTSNPN, SVGIG (reference sequence). Trimming removed 1 base at V and 7 bases at J, with 8 bases between. The CDR3 region has the DNA TGTGCCTGGAGTGCCGACAGGAACACCATATATTTT. It yields the protein CAWSADRNTIYF.

This clonotype was counted ten times or more. The V gene is TRBV19, the J gene TRBJ2-1; 9 nucleotides match TRBD2. The length of the CDR3 is 15 residues. Germline-derived CDR1 and CDR2 are LNHDA and SQIVND (reference sequence). V was clipped by 2 bases and J by 10 bases; unmatched bases: 9. The DNA of the CDR3 is TGTGCCAGTAGTATAAGGGTAGCGGGGGCCTGGGAGCAGTTCTTC. It encodes CASSIRVAGAWEQFF.

This clonotype was detected ten times or more. Sequence at one end of the junction differs from germline and may be a read error. This sequence joins TRBV7-2 and TRBJ2-3; D not resolved. Germline CDR1 reads SGHTA; CDR2 reads FQGNSA. This CDR3 is 13 amino acids long. CDR3: CASSLDWPGPEDF. Written as DNA, the CDR3 is TGTGCCAGCAGCTTAGATTGGCCAGGCCCCGAGGATTTT. Using reference TRBV7-2 and TRBJ2-3 for the parts outside the CDR3, the full variable domain is GAGVSQSPSNKVTEKGKDVELRCDPISGHTALYWYRQSLGQGLEFLIYFQGNSAPDKSGLPSDRFSAERTGGSVSTLTIQRTQQEDSAVYLCASSLDWPGPEDFGPGTRLTVL.

This clonotype appeared many times. This chain uses TRBV6-2 or TRBV6-3 with TRBJ1-1; D not resolved. V was shortened by 5 bases and J by 4 bases, with 11 bases between the two germline ends. The length of the CDR3 is 13 residues. CDR1 is MNHEY, CDR2 SVGEGT, per germline. In DNA, the CDR3 is TGTGCCAGCAGTCTTACGTTTGGCACTGAAGCTTTCTTT. It translates to CASSLTFGTEAFF.

This clonotype occurred many times. V and J are TRBV19 and TRBJ1-1, with D unclear. CDR1 and CDR2 (germline): LNHDA, SQIVND (reference sequence). The ends were cut back, 5 bases at V and 7 bases at J, with 11 bases in the middle. CDR3 length equals 12 residues. The CDR3 is CASSLTTVEAFF. The CDR3 nucleotides read TGTGCCAGTAGTCTAACCACGGTTGAAGCTTTCTTT.

This clonotype has ten or more counts. The V and J genes are TRBV20-1 and TRBJ1-2; 7 positions match TRBD1. The CDR3 contains 17 residues. Germline lookup yields CDR1 DFQATT and CDR2 SNEGSKA (reference sequence). In nucleotides, the CDR3 is TGCAGAAGGCGGGGACAGACCTTAACCTTGGGGGACTATGGCTACACCTTC. It is translated as CRRRGQTLTLGDYGYTF.

This clonotype has a count of ten or more. The V and J genes are TRBV7-9 and TRBJ1-1; D gene unclear. The CDR3 runs to 14 residues. CDR1 SEHNR and CDR2 FQNEAQ come from the germline V gene (reference sequence). V lost 5 bases, J lost 1 base, and 11 bases lay in between. CDR3 in DNA: TGTGCCAGCAGCAGGACCGACAAGAACACTGAAGCTTTCTTT. It is translated as CASSRTDKNTEAFF. Full variable domain (missing parts from reference TRBV7-9 and TRBJ1-1): DTGVSQNPRHKITKRGQNVTFRCDPISEHNRLYWYRQTLGQGPEFLTYFQNEAQLEKSRLLSDRFSAERPKGSFSTLEIQRTEQGDSAMYLCASSRTDKNTEAFFGQGTRLTVV.

This clonotype was detected many times. The rearrangement uses TRBV6-2 or TRBV6-3 and TRBJ1-1; 7 nucleotides line up with TRBD1. CDR3 size: 15 residues. J lost 7 bases, V lost 6 bases, and 14 bases had no gene match. The germline gives CDR1 MNHEY, CDR2 SVGEGT. CDR3: CASRITGVESSEAFF. For the CDR3, the DNA is TGTGCCAGCAGAATCACAGGGGTTGAGTCGAGTGAAGCTTTCTTT.

This clonotype was counted many times. The genes are TRBV5-4 and TRBJ2-3; possibly TRBD1 or TRBD2 for D (6 bases each). The CDR3 has 15 residues. Germline V gives CDR1 SGHNT, CDR2 YYREEE (reference sequence). Trimming removed 2 bases from V and 1 base from J, with 11 bases in between. This chain's CDR3 is CASSFGGPGTDTQYF. CDR3 coding DNA: TGTGCCAGCAGCTTTGGGGGGCCGGGCACAGATACGCAGTATTTT.

This clonotype was observed many times. A read error may account for a junction end that differs from germline. DNA of the CDR3: TGTGTCAGCAGCTTAAGGGGGCTCGGGAATTCACCCCTCCACTTT. Protein product: CVSSLRGLGNSPLHF. V gene TRBV5-5 combines with J gene TRBJ1-6, with TRBD1 matching over 7 bases. Per the germline V gene, CDR1 is SGHKS and CDR2 is YYEKEE (reference sequence). This CDR3 is 15 amino acids long.